This T cell receptor (beta chain) was sequenced during a study of T-cell reconstitution after alpha-beta-depleted transplantation in children. Unique molecular identifiers tagged the TCRbeta library. TCRdb redid the calling of the PCR reads with MiXCR, one entry per CDR3 protein. Of under 150,000 distinct CDR3 sequences in the sample, 9.5% to 10% were seen once. The CDR3 is 16 residues long. V gave up 6 bases and J gave up 6 bases; unmatched junction bases: 13. General study results and limits: Fresh T-cell production supplied most of the T-cell counts and diversity seen one year after transplant. In patients about two months after transplant, alpha-beta T cells reportedly arose from several hundred expanded graft clones. It was surviving recipient T cells and thymic progenitors that gave some patients high TCRbeta diversity at day 60.

Of note for this clonotype: As yet, its antigen is unknown.

The TCR originated in a girl less than two years old who had a stem cell transplant for combined immunodeficiency, so the T cells may come from the graft donor. The chain uses TRBV12-3 or TRBV12-4 and TRBJ2-2, with 7 nucleotides matching TRBD2. The specimen was PBMCs, mostly from graft donor cells, collected 180 days after TCRalphabeta/CD19-depleted stem cell transplant. CDR3 DNA sequence: TGTGCCAGCAGGGCGACTAGCTGGGGGTATGCCGGGGAGCTGTTTTTT. Translating gives CASRATSWGYAGELFF.